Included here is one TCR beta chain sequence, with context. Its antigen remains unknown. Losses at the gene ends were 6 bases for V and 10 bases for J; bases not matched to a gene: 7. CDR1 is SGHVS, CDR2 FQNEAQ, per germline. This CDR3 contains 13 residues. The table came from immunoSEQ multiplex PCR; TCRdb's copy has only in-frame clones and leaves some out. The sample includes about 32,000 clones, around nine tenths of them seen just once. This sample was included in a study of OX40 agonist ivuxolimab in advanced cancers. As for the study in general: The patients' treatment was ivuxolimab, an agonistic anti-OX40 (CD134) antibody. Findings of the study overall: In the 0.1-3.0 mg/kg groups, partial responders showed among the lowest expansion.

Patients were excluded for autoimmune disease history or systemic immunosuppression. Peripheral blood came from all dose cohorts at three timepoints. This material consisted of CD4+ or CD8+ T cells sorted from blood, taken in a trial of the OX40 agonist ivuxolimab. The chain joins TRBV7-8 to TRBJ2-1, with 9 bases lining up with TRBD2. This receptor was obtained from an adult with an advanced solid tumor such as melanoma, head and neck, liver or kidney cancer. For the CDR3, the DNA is TGTGCCAGCAGTCCCCGTACTAGCGGGGAGCAGTTCTTC. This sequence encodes CASSPRTSGEQFF.